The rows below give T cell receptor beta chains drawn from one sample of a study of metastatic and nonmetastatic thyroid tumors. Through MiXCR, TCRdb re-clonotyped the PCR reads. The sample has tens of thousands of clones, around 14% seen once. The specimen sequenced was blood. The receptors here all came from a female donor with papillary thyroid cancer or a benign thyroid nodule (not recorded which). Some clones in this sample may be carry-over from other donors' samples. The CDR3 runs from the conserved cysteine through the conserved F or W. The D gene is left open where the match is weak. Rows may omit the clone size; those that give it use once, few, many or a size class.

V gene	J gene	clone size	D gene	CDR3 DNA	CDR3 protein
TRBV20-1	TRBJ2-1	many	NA	TGCAGTGCTAGGGGGGAGGTTTCGAATGAGCAGTTCTTC	CSARGEVSNEQFF
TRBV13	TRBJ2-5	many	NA	TGTGCCAGCAGCTTCGGGATCCAAGAGACCCAGTACTTC	CASSFGIQETQYF
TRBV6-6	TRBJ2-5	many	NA	TGTGCCAGCAGTTACCTTGGGGGAGGAGAGACCCAGTACTTC	CASSYLGGGETQYF
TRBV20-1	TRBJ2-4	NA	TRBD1	TGCAGTCCGATAACCCCGCCCGGACAGGGAAAAAACATTCAGTACTTC	CSPITPPGQGKNIQYF
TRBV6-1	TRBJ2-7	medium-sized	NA	TGTGCCAGCACACCCGGGACATATCTAGAGCAGTACTTC	CASTPGTYLEQYF
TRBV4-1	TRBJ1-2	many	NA	TGCGCCAGCAGCCAAGATCTTTCAGAGCCTAACTATGGCTACACCTTC	CASSQDLSEPNYGYTF
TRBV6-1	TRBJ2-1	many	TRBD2	TGTGCCAGCAGACAACCCGGGAGGGCTTTCAATGAGCAGTTCTTC	CASRQPGRAFNEQFF
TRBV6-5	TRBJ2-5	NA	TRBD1	TGTGCCAGCAGTTATTCACCCCCTGGGACAGGGGTTGGGACCCAGTACTTC	CASSYSPPGTGVGTQYF
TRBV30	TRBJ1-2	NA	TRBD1	TGTGCCGGTAGACAGGGGGGCCCTGTAGGCTACACCTTC	CAGRQGGPVGYTF
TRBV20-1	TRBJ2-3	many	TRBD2	TGCAGTGCTACCTCTAGCGGGAGGACAGATACGCAGTATTTT	CSATSSGRTDTQYF
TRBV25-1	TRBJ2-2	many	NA	TGTGCCAGCGGACCCGGGACACTGAACACCGGGGAGCTGTTTTTT	CASGPGTLNTGELFF
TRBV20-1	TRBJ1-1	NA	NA	TGCAGTGCTAGAGATAAAAGGGCAGGAAACAATGAAGCTTTCTTT	CSARDKRAGNNEAFF
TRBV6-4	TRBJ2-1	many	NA	TGTGCCAGCAGTGAAGGTGACCCAGACTTGGGCGATGAGCAGTTCTTC	CASSEGDPDLGDEQFF
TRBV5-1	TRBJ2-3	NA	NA	TGCGCCAGCAGCTTGGCGGCAGGGGGCACAGATACGCAGTATTTT	CASSLAAGGTDTQYF
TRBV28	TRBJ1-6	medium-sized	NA	TGTGCCATCCAGACACCTCGGGTGCCTGGATCACCCCTCCACTTT	CAIQTPRVPGSPLHF
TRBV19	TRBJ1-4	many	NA	TGTGCCAGCACCGCTACACTCTCAACTAATGAAAAACTGTTTTTT	CASTATLSTNEKLFF
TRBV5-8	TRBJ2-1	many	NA	TGTGCCAGCAGCTTAGAGGGAGCCATATACAATGAGCAGTTCTTC	CASSLEGAIYNEQFF
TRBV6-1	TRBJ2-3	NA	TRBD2	TGTGCCAGCAGTGAAACTAGCGGGGGGGCAGATACGCAGTATTTT	CASSETSGGADTQYF
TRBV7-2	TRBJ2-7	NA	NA	TGTGCCAGCAGTTCTCTGGCATGCTACGAGCAGTACTTC	CASSSLACYEQYF
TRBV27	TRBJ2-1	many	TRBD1	TGTGCCAGCACCCCCCGTCGGGACAGCTTGTGGGGCAATGAGCAGTTCTTC	CASTPRRDSLWGNEQFF
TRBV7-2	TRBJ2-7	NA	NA	TGTGCCAGCAGCTTCAACATGGGCTACGAGCCGTACTTC	CASSFNMGYEPYF
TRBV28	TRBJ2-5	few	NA	TGTGCCAGCAGTTTAGAGGAGGAACAAGAGACCCAGTACTTC	CASSLEEEQETQYF
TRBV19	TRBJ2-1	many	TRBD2	TGTGCCAGTAGCCGGAGCGGGAGCTCCTACAATGAGCAGTTCTTC	CASSRSGSSYNEQFF
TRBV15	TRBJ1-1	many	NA	TGTGCCACCAGCAGAGGGGGGGCTAACACTGAAGCTTTCTTT	CATSRGGANTEAFF
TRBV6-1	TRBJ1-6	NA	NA	TGTGCCAGCTCGTTGTGTTCTTCACCCCTCCACTTT	CASSLCSSPLHF
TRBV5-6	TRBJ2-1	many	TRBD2	TGTGCCACGCAACTAGCGAGCTCCAATGAGCAGTTCTTC	CATQLASSNEQFF
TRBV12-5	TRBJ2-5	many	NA	TGTGCTAGTGGTTTCGGTGCGGGCGCGGAGACCCAGTACTTC	CASGFGAGAETQYF
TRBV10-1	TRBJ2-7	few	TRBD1	TGCGCCGGCAGCCCTGGTGGGACAGGGGGAGAGCAGTACTTC	CAGSPGGTGGEQYF
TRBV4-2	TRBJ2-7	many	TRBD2	TGTGCCAGCAGCCTCGGACTAGCGGGAGCCTACGAGCAGTACTTC	CASSLGLAGAYEQYF
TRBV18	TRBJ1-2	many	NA	TGTGCCAGCTCACAGGAGTTTGGCGCGGGCTACACCTTC	CASSQEFGAGYTF
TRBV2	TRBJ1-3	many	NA	TGTGCCAGCAGTGAAGCCGGAAACACCATATATTTT	CASSEAGNTIYF
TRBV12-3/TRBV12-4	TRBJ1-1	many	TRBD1	TGTGCCAGCAGTTTAGGGCAGGGGGTCACTGAAGCTTTCTTT	CASSLGQGVTEAFF